This TCR beta chain comes out of a study of tumor-infiltrating lymphocytes in primary liver carcinoma. Total RNA and DNA came together from approximately 20-30 mg of bulk tissue without cell sorting. A constant-region primer primed TCR beta cDNA synthesis from 400 to 550 ng of total RNA. Three nested multiplex PCR rounds, a slightly modified ARM-PCR, produced the libraries for TCR beta. Researchers ran the first two PCR rounds for approximately 10 cycles each with TRBV1-TRBV30 forward primers and a C-beta reverse primer. Each CDR3 protein gets one entry after TCRdb re-called the multiplex PCR reads with MiXCR. This table has about 66,000 distinct CDR3 sequences, about 65% appearing once. The CDR3 is made up of 15 amino acids. Germline V CDR1 and CDR2: MNHEY, SVGAGI. In the case of this clonotype: At one end, the junction sequence differs from germline, possibly due to a read error.

The receptor comes from a man between 35 and 55 years old with primary liver carcinoma and hepatitis B virus infection. Input material: liver tumor tissue from sampling region 4. Subset described: tumor region T4, right-lateral pole. This rearrangement joins TRBV6-5 to TRBJ2-7; 10 bases line up with TRBD2. The CDR3 is CGSSYRASGGYEQYF. The CDR3 DNA sequence: TGTGGCAGCAGTTATCGGGCTAGCGGGGGCTACGAGCAGTATTTC.